A selection of T cell receptor beta chains follows, all from one sample in a study of T cells in Graves' hyperthyroidism and ophthalmopathy. A single record per CDR3 protein comes from TCRdb applying MiXCR to the multiplex PCR reads. The sample has about 400,000 distinct CDR3 sequences; approximately 13% are singletons. The sequencing input was blood. The receptor source for this set is a woman aged 18-35 years with Graves' hyperthyroidism. The CDR3 runs from the conserved cysteine through the conserved F or W. Each record gives: V gene, CDR3 protein.

TRBV24-1,CATSAPAGNTIYF
TRBV20-1,CSARAPWQDYYGYTF
TRBV18,CASLRDRRETQYF
TRBV28,CASLGPMNTEAFF
TRBV20-1,CSARGRADSYNEQFF
TRBV7-6,CASSPGPDTNQPQHF
TRBV5-6,CASSPDRVRYGYTF
TRBV6-5,CASSWSRNTEAFF
TRBV13,CASSLVGFSRGYTF
TRBV5-1,CASSLGAVPFEKLFF
TRBV20-1,CSARMSGSWYEQYF